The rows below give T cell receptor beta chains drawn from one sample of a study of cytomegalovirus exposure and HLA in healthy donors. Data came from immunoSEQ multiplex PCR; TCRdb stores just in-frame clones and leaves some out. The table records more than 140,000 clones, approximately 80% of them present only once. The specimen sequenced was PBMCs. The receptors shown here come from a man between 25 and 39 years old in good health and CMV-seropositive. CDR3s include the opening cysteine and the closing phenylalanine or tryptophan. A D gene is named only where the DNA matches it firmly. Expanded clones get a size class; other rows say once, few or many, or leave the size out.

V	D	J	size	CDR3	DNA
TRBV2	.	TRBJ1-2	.	CASRAGGVGYGYTF	TGTGCCAGCAGGGCAGGAGGAGTCGGCTATGGCTACACCTTC
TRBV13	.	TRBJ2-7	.	CASSLGVGRGCEQYF	TGTGCCAGCAGCTTAGGGGTTGGCAGGGGCTGCGAGCAGTACTTC
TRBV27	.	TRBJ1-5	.	CASSLGAANQPQHF	TGTGCCAGCAGTTTAGGGGCCGCCAATCAGCCCCAGCATTTT
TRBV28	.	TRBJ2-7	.	CASRMDRNYEQYF	TGTGCCAGCAGGATGGACAGAAACTACGAGCAGTACTTC
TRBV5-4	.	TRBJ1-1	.	CASSSPGVDTEAFF	TGTGCCAGCAGCTCCCCAGGGGTGGACACTGAAGCTTTCTTT
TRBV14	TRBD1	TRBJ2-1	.	CASSQWTGNSYNEQFF	TGTGCCAGCAGCCAATGGACAGGGAACTCCTACAATGAGCAGTTCTTC
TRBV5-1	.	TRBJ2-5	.	CASSFSGQETQYF	TGCGCCAGCAGCTTCAGCGGCCAAGAGACCCAGTACTTC
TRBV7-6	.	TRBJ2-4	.	CATGSPSIQYF	TGTGCCACAGGAAGCCCCTCCATTCAGTACTTC
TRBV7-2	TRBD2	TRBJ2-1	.	CASSSTPGLSPESYNEQFF	TGTGCTAGCAGCTCAACCCCGGGACTATCCCCCGAATCCTACAATGAGCAGTTCTTC
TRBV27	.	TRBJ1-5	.	CASSPRSLNSNQPQHF	TGTGCCAGCAGCCCCCGCAGTCTTAATAGCAATCAGCCCCAGCATTTT
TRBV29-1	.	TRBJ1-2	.	CSVRAGVYGYTF	TGCAGCGTTAGAGCAGGGGTCTATGGCTACACCTTC
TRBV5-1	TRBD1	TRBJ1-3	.	CASSIDRAANTIYF	TGCGCCAGCAGCATAGACAGGGCTGCGAACACCATATATTTT
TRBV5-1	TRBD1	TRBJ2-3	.	CATSRQGSTDTQYF	TGCGCCACCTCCCGACAGGGAAGCACAGATACGCAGTATTTT
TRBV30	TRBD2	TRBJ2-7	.	CAGGGQTYEQYF	TGTGCGGGGGGGGGTCAGACCTACGAGCAGTACTTC
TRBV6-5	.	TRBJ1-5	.	CASSYSEFSNQPQHF	TGTGCCAGCAGTTACTCGGAGTTTAGCAATCAGCCCCAGCATTTT
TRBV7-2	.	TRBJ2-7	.	CATRPGVGGYEQYF	TGTGCCACCCGTCCCGGGGTAGGGGGCTACGAGCAGTACTTC
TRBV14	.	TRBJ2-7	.	CASSRRSNTYEQYF	TGTGCCAGCAGCCGCCGCTCCAATACCTACGAGCAGTACTTC
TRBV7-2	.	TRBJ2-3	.	CASSPETGNAQFVDTQYF	TGTGCCAGCAGCCCGGAAACAGGGAACGCCCAATTCGTAGATACGCAGTATTTT
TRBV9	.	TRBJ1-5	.	CASSVAGNGQPQHF	TGTGCCAGCAGCGTAGCAGGGAATGGGCAGCCCCAGCATTTT
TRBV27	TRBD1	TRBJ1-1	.	CASSLRGLYTEAFF	TGTGCCAGCAGTTTGAGGGGGCTGTACACTGAAGCTTTCTTT
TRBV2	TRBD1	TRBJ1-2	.	CAGWDRNYGYTF	TGTGCCGGCTGGGACAGAAACTATGGCTACACCTTC
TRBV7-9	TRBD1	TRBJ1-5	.	CSSSLVTGGYSNQPQHF	TGTTCCAGCAGCTTAGTGACAGGGGGATATAGCAATCAGCCCCAGCATTTT
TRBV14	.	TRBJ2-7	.	CASSPDDFLYEQYF	TGTGCCAGCAGCCCAGATGACTTTCTCTACGAGCAGTACTTC
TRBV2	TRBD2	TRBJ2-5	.	CASTRGTSGRETQYF	TGTGCCAGCACTCGGGGGACTAGCGGGAGAGAGACCCAGTACTTC
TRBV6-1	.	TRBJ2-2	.	CASKPLRAGELFF	TGTGCCAGCAAGCCCCTCCGGGCCGGGGAGCTGTTTTTT
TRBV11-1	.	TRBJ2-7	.	CASSSVYGLNYEQYF	TGTGCCAGCAGCTCCGTTTACGGACTAAACTACGAGCAGTACTTC
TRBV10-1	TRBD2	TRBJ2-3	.	CASSGQGLAADTQYF	TGCGCCAGCAGTGGCCAGGGACTAGCCGCAGATACGCAGTATTTT
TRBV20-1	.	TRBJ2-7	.	CSARNIYEQYF	TGCAGTGCTAGAAACATCTACGAGCAGTACTTC
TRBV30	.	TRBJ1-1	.	CAWGLGGTTEAFF	TGTGCCTGGGGTCTGGGGGGGACCACTGAAGCTTTCTTT
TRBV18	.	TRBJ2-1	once	CASSKEGSYNEQFF	TGTGCCAGCTCGAAAGAGGGCTCCTACAATGAGCAGTTCTTC
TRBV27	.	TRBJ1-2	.	CASTPWRTRFYGYTF	TGTGCCAGCACCCCATGGAGGACTCGGTTCTATGGCTACACCTTC
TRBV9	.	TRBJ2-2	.	CASSVVVYGGELFF	TGTGCCAGCAGTGTCGTGGTATACGGCGGGGAGCTGTTTTTT
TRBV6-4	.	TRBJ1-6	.	CASSDSGGGTPLHF	TGTGCCAGCAGTGACTCGGGAGGCGGGACACCCCTCCACTTT
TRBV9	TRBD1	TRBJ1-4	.	CASSDRPTGENEKLFF	TGTGCCAGCAGCGACCGTCCCACAGGGGAAAATGAAAAACTGTTTTTT
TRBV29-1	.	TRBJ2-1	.	CSVGRRLPNEQFF	TGCAGCGTTGGACGCCGACTCCCCAATGAGCAGTTCTTC
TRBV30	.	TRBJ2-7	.	CAWSAEGAGEQYF	TGTGCCTGGAGCGCGGAGGGGGCAGGTGAGCAGTACTTC
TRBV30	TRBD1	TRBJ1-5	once	CAWSRQGGLEGNQPQHF	TGTGCCTGGAGTAGACAGGGCGGTTTAGAGGGCAATCAGCCCCAGCATTTT
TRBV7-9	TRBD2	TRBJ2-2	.	CASSSTLTSGKTSTGELFF	TGTGCCAGCAGCTCTACGTTGACTAGCGGAAAGACCTCCACCGGGGAGCTGTTTTTT
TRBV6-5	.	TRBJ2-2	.	CASSRRGNTGELFF	TGTGCCAGCAGCCGGCGGGGGAACACCGGGGAGCTGTTTTTT
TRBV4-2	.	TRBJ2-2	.	CASSQAVAMNTGELFF	TGTGCCAGCAGCCAAGCAGTAGCAATGAACACCGGGGAGCTGTTTTTT
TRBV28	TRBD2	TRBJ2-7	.	CASSHSPGTSVYEQYF	TGTGCCAGCAGTCACTCCCCCGGGACTAGCGTTTACGAGCAGTACTTC
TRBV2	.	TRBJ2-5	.	CASSQRETQYF	TGTGCCAGCAGCCAGAGGGAGACCCAGTACTTC
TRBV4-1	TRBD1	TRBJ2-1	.	CASSQAPGQYNNEQFF	TGCGCCAGCAGCCAAGCCCCGGGACAGTACAACAATGAGCAGTTCTTC